This T cell receptor beta chain was profiled in a study of beta chain features in type 1 diabetes (dated by TCRdb to about 2018). Context from the whole study: Mean age, gender distribution, total cell number and subset yield were not different between patients and healthy donors. Across all samples, 107,917,701 sorted cells were examined, and cell number per subset correlated strongly with RNA yield. The study compared TCRB repertoires of sorted circulating CD4+ T cell subsets between recently diagnosed type 1 diabetes patients and matched healthy donors. Naive and central memory subsets were obtained from all 30 or so donors, but regulatory and stem cell-like memory subsets were isolated from only 8 patients and roughly 8 healthy donors. What the study reported, not specific to this receptor: PCR might favor shorter templates, but patient and control samples were amplified and corrected together, so any skew would affect both groups equally. Because cDNA was sequenced instead of genomic DNA, activated cells with high expression could be over-represented, although the groups did not differ in activation or CD3 levels. Patients with type 1 diabetes made fewer insertions and deleted more nucleotides at VDJ recombination sites, implying thymic rearrangement abnormalities. The naive, central memory and regulatory TCRB repertoires appeared to resemble one another more closely among patients than among healthy donors. A moderate but significant shortening of TCRB CDR3 length was observed in type 1 diabetes patients in all four CD4+ subsets. Because the HLA sub-analyses included only small numbers of individuals, any influence of HLA type on TCRB rearrangement was left unresolved.

The entire isolated RNA was reverse transcribed using the High Capacity cDNA Reverse Transcription Kit, and thus expressed TCRB transcripts were sequenced. Deep immunoSEQ sequencing was applied to naive, central memory and regulatory T cell samples, giving an average of roughly 3.5 million total reads per sample. Sorted cells were lysed in RLT buffer and RNA was extracted with DNase-treated RNeasy Micro or Mini kits, depending on cell number. To prevent cross-contamination, every cell subset was processed on its own, while patient and healthy donor samples were processed together. TCRB sequences were amplified from cDNA with the immunoSEQ multiplex PCR, producing 87-bp fragments spanning the CDR3 region. Sequencing of the amplicons was done on the Illumina HiSeq platform. On the authors' methods: Synthetic template baselines were used to correct PCR bias computationally, reads within Hamming distance 2 were collapsed together, and singletons that could not be merged were discarded. By aligning reads against IMGT, V, D and J genes, CDR3 length, and insertions or deletions at six rearrangement sites were assigned. Within each subset, clonotype counts were normalized to sorted cell number, and only after that were true diversity and Gini coefficients computed with the tcR R package. Repertoire sharing was quantified using the overlap coefficient calculated on TCRB nucleotide sequences. Out-of-frame TCRB sequences from naive cells were analyzed as a proxy for the pre-selection repertoire. TCRdb stores this immuneACCESS table with in-frame sequences only. Part of the clones is absent; in the studies checked, under half of the shortfall reflects unresolved V genes, and no reason is known for the rest. For V, J and clone size, that table is used; D and trimming come from the DNA. A total of about 930,000 clones appear in this sample, about 17% of them only once. 0.023% of the sample is taken by the ten largest.

The CDR3 runs 10 residues from the cysteine to the phenylalanine. Solely the CDR3 DNA is kept, with 30 bases framed from the first base. CDR1 DFQATT and CDR2 SNEGSKA are derived from the germline V gene (reference sequence). V is cut by 3 bases and J by 8 bases, and the space between the germline ends is 5 bases. In the case of this clone: This receptor's antigen is unknown. No base quality information exists; no much larger clone differs at one position. Other DNA sequences in this sample translate to the same CDR3.

A single peripheral blood draw of roughly 0.11 L on average was collected from each donor into heparinised tubes. Using a panel that included CD45RO, CCR7, CD25, CD127, CD95 and CD27, naive, central memory, regulatory and stem cell-like memory CD4+ T cells were sorted on a BD FACSAria II. Purity was above 98% for every sorted population. PBMCs were separated immediately by Lymphoprep density gradient centrifugation and were stained directly, without being cultured. To minimize batch effects, samples were stained and sorted in pairs, one healthy donor with one patient per experiment. The receptor chain draws on TRBV20-1 and TRBJ2-1; too little of a D gene remains to name it. What was sequenced was naive CD4+ T cells from blood. The cell subset or site label on this specimen signifies: true naive CD4+ T cells. The clonotype originates from a woman aged 18-30 years in good health. The DNA reads as follows: TGCAGTGCTAGTGGCTATGAGCAGTTCTTC. This gives the protein CSASGYEQFF.